This T cell receptor beta chain was captured in a study of blood T cell repertoires in COVID-19. About the research overall: Whether acute or convalescent, the COVID-19 samples came from the United States, Italy and Spain. Sample material is recorded as cDNA or gDNA derived from T cells, B-cell-depleted T cells, or PBMCs.

The germline gives CDR1 KGHSH, CDR2 LQKENI. Trimming took off 3 bases at V and 0 bases at J, with 9 bases between the two ends. The CDR3 loop spans 14 amino acids. Authors' methods: Nucleated cell counts were estimated from reference gene primer amplification. This table comes from immunoSEQ multiplex PCR, and its TCRdb copy is limited to in-frame clones, with some not included. That table furnishes V, J and clone size, whereas the DNA furnished D and trimming. The table includes nearly 80,000 clones, roughly 89% detected once. The chain links TRBV18 to TRBJ2-7; D perhaps matches TRBD1 (6 bases). Sequencing input: peripheral blood. This TCR was sampled from a man aged 45-65 years with acute or convalescent COVID-19. The CDR3 is CASSPDRSSYEQYF. CDR3 nucleotides: TGTGCCAGCTCACCGGACAGAAGCTCCTACGAGCAGTACTTC.